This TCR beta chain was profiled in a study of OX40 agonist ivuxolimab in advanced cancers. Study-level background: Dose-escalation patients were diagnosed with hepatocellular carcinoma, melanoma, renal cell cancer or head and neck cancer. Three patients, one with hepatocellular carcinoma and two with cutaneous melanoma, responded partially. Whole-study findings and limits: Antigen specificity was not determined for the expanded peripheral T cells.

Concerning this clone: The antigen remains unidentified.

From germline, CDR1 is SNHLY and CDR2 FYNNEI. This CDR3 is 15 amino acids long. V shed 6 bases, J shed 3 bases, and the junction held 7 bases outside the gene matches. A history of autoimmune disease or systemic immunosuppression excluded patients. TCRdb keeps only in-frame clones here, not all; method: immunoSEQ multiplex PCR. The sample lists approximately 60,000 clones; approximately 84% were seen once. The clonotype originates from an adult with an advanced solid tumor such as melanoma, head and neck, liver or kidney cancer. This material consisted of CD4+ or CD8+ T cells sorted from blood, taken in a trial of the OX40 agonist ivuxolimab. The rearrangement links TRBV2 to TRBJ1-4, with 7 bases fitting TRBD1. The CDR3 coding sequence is TGTGCCAGCAGCCCGACAGGGATGGCTAATGAAAAACTGTTTTTT. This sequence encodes CASSPTGMANEKLFF.